What follows describes a single T cell receptor (beta chain). Its antigen is not identified. The sample belongs to a study of T cell repertoires in cytomegalovirus infection. Study background: Public signatures in TCR beta pointed to CMV infection and matching HLA type.

The length of the CDR3 is 14 residues. Germline loops: CDR1 SEHNR, CDR2 FQNEAQ (reference sequence). The J segment lost 6 bases and the V segment lost 5 bases, leaving 9 bases of the junction unmatched. Regarding the study as a whole: The response measured ex vivo was dominated by TCR beta clonotypes (HLA-C-restricted and CMV-specific). Cumulative frequency (of public TCR beta family members) identified carriers of CMV plus the relevant HLA.

A single record per CDR3 protein comes from TCRdb applying MiXCR to the reads. This sample has 450,000 to 650,000 distinct CDR3 sequences; about 26% occur once, and the top ten carry 13%. Specimen: PBMCs. The chain has TRBV7-9 and TRBJ1-2; TRBD1 matches at 7 bases. The sequence came from a human donor in good health (CMV status not recorded). Some clones in this sample may be carry-over from other donors' samples. The CDR3 is CASSLGNRGNGYTF. CDR3 sequence (DNA): TGTGCCAGCAGCCTTGGGAACAGGGGAAATGGCTACACCTTC. Full variable domain (outside the CDR3, taken from reference TRBV7-9 and TRBJ1-2): DTGVSQNPRHKITKRGQNVTFRCDPISEHNRLYWYRQTLGQGPEFLTYFQNEAQLEKSRLLSDRFSAERPKGSFSTLEIQRTEQGDSAMYLCASSLGNRGNGYTFGSGTRLTVV.